This T cell receptor (beta chain) was observed in a study of T cells in localized non-small cell lung cancer. Study-level findings and limits: Only one tumor region went through sequencing, so heterogeneity may still be there.

As for this clone: Its antigen is still unknown.

The CDR3 is 15 residues long. Per the germline V gene, CDR1 is SGHNT and CDR2 is YYREEE (reference sequence). This table comes from immunoSEQ multiplex PCR, and its TCRdb copy is limited to in-frame clones, with some not included. Of about 83,000 clones listed, 65% to 85% are singletons. The J gene is TRBJ2-5, the V gene TRBV5-4; 10 nucleotides agree with TRBD1. The end of the DNA aligns better with TRBJ2-7, so the J call may be wrong. The origin of this receptor is a female donor at least 60 years old with stage I lung adenocarcinoma. Sequencing used peripheral blood, obtained before any cancer treatment. The chain's CDR3 is CASSLPGQGPYEQYF. The CDR3 DNA follows: TGTGCCAGCAGCTTGCCGGGACAGGGGCCCTACGAGCAGTACTTC.